The 27 T cell receptor beta chains given below trace back to one sample, sequenced in a study of monozygotic twins with inflammatory bowel disease. TCRdb reanalyzed the 5' RACE reads, giving one entry per CDR3 protein sequence and no DNA. Reported are around 380,000 distinct CDR3 sequences; the ten largest clones contain less than 2.5%. The source material was blood. The source is a human donor with ulcerative colitis or Crohn's disease, or a healthy co-twin of an affected twin (not recorded which).

The chain combines TRBV29-1 with TRBJ2-1; TCRdb indicates TRBD2, and absent DNA this call remains unverified. This CDR3 is 15 amino acids long. Germline-derived CDR1 and CDR2 are SQVTM and ANQGSEA. CDR3 loop: CSVTQTSGSHNEQFF.

The rearrangement links TRBV5-6 to TRBJ1-2. This CDR3 is 15 amino acids long. CDR1 is SGHDT, CDR2 YYEEEE, per germline. The CDR3 loop reads CASSSGDGGHYGYTF.

The CDR3 sequence: CASSLGAGAPGDEQFF. This chain uses TRBV7-9 with TRBJ2-1; there is no DNA to check the TCRdb D call of TRBD1. The CDR3 covers 16 residues. Germline CDR1 is SEHNR and CDR2 is FQNEAQ (reference sequence).

The rearrangement uses TRBV12-3 or TRBV12-4 and TRBJ2-1; the TCRdb D gene call, TRBD1, has no DNA to confirm it. The CDR3 has 12 residues. This chain's CDR3 is CASSHRGSEQFF.

The rearrangement joins TRBV2 to TRBJ2-1. This CDR3 comprises 13 residues. CDR1 is SNHLY, CDR2 FYNNEI, per germline. CDR3 region: CASSEDGTNEQFF.

J is TRBJ1-3 and V is TRBV5-1. Germline V gives CDR1 SGHRS, CDR2 YFSETQ. The CDR3 consists of 15 residues. CDR3 amino acids: CASSLSASSGNTIYF.

CDR3 protein: CASSLGESGLAGAPYEQYF. The rearrangement uses TRBV5-1 and TRBJ2-7; the TRBD2 assignment by TCRdb is unverifiable without DNA. CDR3 length: 19 amino acids. Germline values: CDR1 SGHRS, CDR2 YFSETQ.

V usage is TRBV18 and J usage is TRBJ2-5. The germline V gene has CDR1 KGHSH and CDR2 LQKENI. The length of the CDR3 is 15 residues. CDR3: CASSPLTLNQETQYF.

The chain carries TRBV25-1 and TRBJ2-5; TCRdb gives TRBD1 as the D gene, but with no DNA this cannot be confirmed. This CDR3 contains 11 residues. Germline-derived CDR1 and CDR2 are MGHDK and SYGVNS. The CDR3 protein is CASREAGAQYF. The whole variable domain, remainder taken from reference TRBV25-1 and TRBJ2-5, is EADIYQTPRYLVIGTGKKITLECSQTMGHDKMYWYQQDPGMELHLIHYSYGVNSTEKGDLSSESTVSRIRTEHFPLTLESARPSHTSQYLCASREAGAQYFGPGTRLLVL.

The genes are TRBV5-1 and TRBJ1-6. Germline V lookup: CDR1 SGHRS, CDR2 YFSETQ. This CDR3 is built from 15 residues. CDR3 region: CASSLVMRANSPLHF.

The gene calls are TRBV19 and TRBJ1-2. Germline CDR1 is LNHDA and CDR2 is SQIVND (reference sequence). The CDR3 covers 14 residues. The chain's CDR3 is CASSPRAVHNGYTF.

The chain links TRBV30 to TRBJ1-2. The CDR3 loop spans 13 amino acids. Germline values: CDR1 GTSNPN, CDR2 SVGIG (reference sequence). The CDR3 sequence is CAWEAHPRQGYTF.

The chain is built from TRBV30 and TRBJ1-5. The CDR3 is 15 amino acids. CDR1 GTSNPN and CDR2 SVGIG come from the germline V gene (reference sequence). CDR3 loop: CAWSVQNASFEPQHF.

The chain's CDR3 is CASSLGTGTVGATGNTIYF. V and J are TRBV5-1 and TRBJ1-3; lacking DNA, the TRBD1 call made by TCRdb goes unchecked. The CDR3 consists of 19 residues. Germline CDR1 is SGHRS and CDR2 is YFSETQ.

This chain uses TRBV29-1 with TRBJ1-1. The CDR3 extends over 14 amino acids. The germline gives CDR1 SQVTM, CDR2 ANQGSEA. CDR3 loop: CSATVPHQRIWAFF.

The chain recombines TRBV5-1 with TRBJ1-4; TCRdb lists TRBD1, though no DNA is available to test this call. CDR1 is SGHRS and CDR2 is YFSETQ in the germline V gene. The CDR3 has 15 amino acids. CDR3 sequence reads: CASSLMGREAEKLFF.

The rearrangement links TRBV5-6 to TRBJ2-5; no DNA is available, so the TRBD2 call from TCRdb remains unchecked. The CDR3 has 17 amino acids. From germline, CDR1 is SGHDT and CDR2 YYEEEE. CDR3 sequence reads: CASSTSRSQGPEETQYF.

This chain links TRBV20-1 with TRBJ2-2; the TRBD1 assignment by TCRdb is unverifiable without DNA. The germline V gene has CDR1 DFQATT and CDR2 SNEGSKA (reference sequence). This CDR3 contains 14 residues. CDR3 in amino acids: CSARGARGTGELFF.

The chain has TRBV5-1 and TRBJ2-1; TCRdb picks TRBD1, but there is no DNA to check that call. Germline V gene sequence: CDR1 SGHRS, CDR2 YFSETQ. This CDR3 is built from 13 residues. The CDR3 sequence: CASYPQNPVEQFF.

The chain has TRBV20-1 and TRBJ2-3; TCRdb picks TRBD2, but there is no DNA to check that call. Germline CDR1 is DFQATT and CDR2 is SNEGSKA (reference sequence). The CDR3 is 15 residues long. The CDR3 reads CSAPKGAGTTDTQYF.

The chain combines TRBV15 with TRBJ2-3; the D gene TCRdb calls, TRBD2, cannot be checked with no DNA. The germline CDR1 and CDR2 sequences are LNHNV and YYDKDF (reference sequence). The CDR3 is made up of 14 amino acids. This CDR3 is CATKGGRNTDTQYF.

The CDR3 loop reads CATTADPTTNEQFF. V usage is TRBV15 and J usage is TRBJ2-1. CDR3 size: 14 residues. Looked up from germline, CDR1 is LNHNV and CDR2 is YYDKDF (reference sequence).

This chain uses TRBV2 with TRBJ1-4. The CDR3 covers 13 residues. Germline V gene data show CDR1 as SNHLY and CDR2 as FYNNEI. The CDR3 protein is CASWSPREEKLFF.

The gene calls are TRBV5-5 and TRBJ1-4. The CDR3 is 16 amino acids. CDR1 is SGHKS, CDR2 YYEKEE, per germline (reference sequence). The CDR3 loop is CASSAWGDLPNEKLFF. The whole variable domain, filled in from reference TRBV5-5 and TRBJ1-4, reads DAGVTQSPTHLIKTRGQQVTLRCSPISGHKSVSWYQQVLGQGPQFIFQYYEKEERGRGNFPDRFSARQFPNYSSELNVNALLLGDSALYLCASSAWGDLPNEKLFFGSGTQLSVL.

The rearrangement joins TRBV20-1 to TRBJ2-5; the TCRdb D gene call, TRBD1, has no DNA to confirm it. Germline V lookup: CDR1 DFQATT, CDR2 SNEGSKA (reference sequence). The CDR3 consists of 13 residues. This chain's CDR3 is CSARGGAQETQYF.

The chain carries TRBV10-2 and TRBJ2-3; TCRdb indicates TRBD1, and absent DNA this call remains unverified. This CDR3 is built from 14 residues. From germline, CDR1 is WSHSY and CDR2 SAAADI. The CDR3 reads CASSDRGVWDTQYF.

The chain carries TRBV5-4 and TRBJ2-7; there is no DNA to check the TCRdb D call of TRBD1. This CDR3 contains 15 residues. CDR1 is SGHNT, CDR2 YYREEE, per germline (reference sequence). CDR3 loop: CASSASPGQVDEQYF.